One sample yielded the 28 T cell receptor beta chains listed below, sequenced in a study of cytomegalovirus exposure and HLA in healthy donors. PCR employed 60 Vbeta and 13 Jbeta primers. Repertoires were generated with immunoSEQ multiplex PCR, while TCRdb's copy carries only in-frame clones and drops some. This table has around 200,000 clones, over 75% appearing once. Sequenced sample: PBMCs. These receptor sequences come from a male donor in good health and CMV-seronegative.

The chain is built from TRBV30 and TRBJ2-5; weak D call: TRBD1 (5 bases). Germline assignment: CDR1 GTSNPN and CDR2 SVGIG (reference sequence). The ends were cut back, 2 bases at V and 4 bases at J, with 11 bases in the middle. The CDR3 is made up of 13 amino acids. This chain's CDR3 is CAWSLRQSETQYF. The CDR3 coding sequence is TGTGCCTGGAGTCTGAGACAGTCAGAGACCCAGTACTTC.

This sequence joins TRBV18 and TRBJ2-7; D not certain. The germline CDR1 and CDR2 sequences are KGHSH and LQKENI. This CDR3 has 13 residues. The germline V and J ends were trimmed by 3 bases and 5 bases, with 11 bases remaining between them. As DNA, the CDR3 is TGTGCCAGCTCACCGCCTCTTGGGCACGAGCAGTACTTC. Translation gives CASSPPLGHEQYF.

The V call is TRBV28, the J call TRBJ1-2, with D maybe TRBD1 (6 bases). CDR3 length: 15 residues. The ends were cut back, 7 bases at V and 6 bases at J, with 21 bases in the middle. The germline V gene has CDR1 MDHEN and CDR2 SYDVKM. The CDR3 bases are TGTGCCAGCACTACTCCGAGGTCGGGGGGCGATGGCTACACCTTC. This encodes CASTTPRSGGDGYTF.

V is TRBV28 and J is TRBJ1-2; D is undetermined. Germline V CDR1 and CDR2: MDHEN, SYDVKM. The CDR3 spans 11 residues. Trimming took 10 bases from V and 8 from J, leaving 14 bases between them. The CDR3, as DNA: TGTGCCACCGCCCCGGGGAGAGGCTACACCTTC. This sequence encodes CATAPGRGYTF.

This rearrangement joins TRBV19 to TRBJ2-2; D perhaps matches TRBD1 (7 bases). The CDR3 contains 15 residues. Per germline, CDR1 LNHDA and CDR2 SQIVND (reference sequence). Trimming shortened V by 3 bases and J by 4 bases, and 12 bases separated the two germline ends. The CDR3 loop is CASSMNRGGTGELFF. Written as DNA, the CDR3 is TGTGCCAGTAGTATGAACAGGGGAGGCACCGGGGAGCTGTTTTTT.

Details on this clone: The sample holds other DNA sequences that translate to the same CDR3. The CDR3 bases are TGTGCCAGCAGCCCACGACTAGCGGGAAGCACAGATACGCAGTATTTT. Encoded protein: CASSPRLAGSTDTQYF. The chain couples TRBV9 to TRBJ2-3; the match to TRBD2 covers 11 bases. Trimming cost V 4 bases and J 0 bases; bases outside gene matches: 4. Germline lookup yields CDR1 SGDLS and CDR2 YYNGEE. The CDR3 is 16 residues long.

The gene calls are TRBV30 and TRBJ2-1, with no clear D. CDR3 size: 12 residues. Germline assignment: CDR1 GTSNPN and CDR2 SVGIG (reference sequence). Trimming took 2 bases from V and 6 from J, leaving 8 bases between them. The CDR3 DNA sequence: TGTGCCTGGAGTATAGATCTCAATGAGCAGTTCTTC. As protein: CAWSIDLNEQFF.

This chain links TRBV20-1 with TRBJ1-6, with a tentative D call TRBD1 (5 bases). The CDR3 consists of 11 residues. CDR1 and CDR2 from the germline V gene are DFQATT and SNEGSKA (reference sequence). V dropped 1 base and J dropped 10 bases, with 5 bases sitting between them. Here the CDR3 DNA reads TGCAGTGCTAGAGGGGGCTCACCCCTCCACTTT. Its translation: CSARGGSPLHF.

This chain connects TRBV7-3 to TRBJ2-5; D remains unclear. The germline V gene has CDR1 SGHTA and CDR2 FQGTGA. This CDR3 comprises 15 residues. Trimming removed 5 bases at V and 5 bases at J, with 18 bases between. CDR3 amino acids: CASSRSAGLAETQYF. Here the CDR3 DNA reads TGTGCCAGCAGCCGATCGGCAGGCCTCGCGGAGACCCAGTACTTC.

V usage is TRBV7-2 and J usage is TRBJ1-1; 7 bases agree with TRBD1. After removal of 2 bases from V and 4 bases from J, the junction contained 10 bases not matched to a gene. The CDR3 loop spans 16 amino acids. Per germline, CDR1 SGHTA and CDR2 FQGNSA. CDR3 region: CASSLLRAGGRTEAFF. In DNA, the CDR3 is TGTGCCAGCAGCTTATTGAGGGCAGGGGGACGCACTGAAGCTTTCTTT.

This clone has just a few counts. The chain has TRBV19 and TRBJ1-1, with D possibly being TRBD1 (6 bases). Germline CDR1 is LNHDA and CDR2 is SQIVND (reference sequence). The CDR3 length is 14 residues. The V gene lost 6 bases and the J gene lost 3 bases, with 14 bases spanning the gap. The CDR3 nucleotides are TGTGCCAGTAGCTCTCCGGGACACCACACTGAAGCTTTCTTT. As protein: CASSSPGHHTEAFF.

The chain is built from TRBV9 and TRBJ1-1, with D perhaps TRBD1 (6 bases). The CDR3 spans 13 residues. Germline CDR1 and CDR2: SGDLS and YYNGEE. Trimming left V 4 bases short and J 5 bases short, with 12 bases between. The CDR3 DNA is TGTGCCAGCAGCTCCAGGGGAATGACTGAAGCTTTCTTT. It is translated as CASSSRGMTEAFF.

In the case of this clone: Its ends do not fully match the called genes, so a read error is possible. In DNA form, the CDR3 reads TGTGCCAGCAGTAAAGCACGGGACAGTCCTTCCTACGAGCAGTACTTC. Its protein product is CASSKARDSPSYEQYF. V and J are TRBV2 and TRBJ2-7, with 7 bases fitting TRBD1. The CDR3 is 16 residues long. Germline values: CDR1 SNHLY, CDR2 FYNNEI.

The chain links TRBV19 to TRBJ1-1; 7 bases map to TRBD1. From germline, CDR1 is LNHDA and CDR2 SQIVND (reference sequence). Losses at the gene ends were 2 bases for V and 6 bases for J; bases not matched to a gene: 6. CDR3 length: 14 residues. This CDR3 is CASSISGGWAEAFF. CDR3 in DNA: TGTGCCAGTAGTATATCAGGGGGTTGGGCTGAAGCTTTCTTT.

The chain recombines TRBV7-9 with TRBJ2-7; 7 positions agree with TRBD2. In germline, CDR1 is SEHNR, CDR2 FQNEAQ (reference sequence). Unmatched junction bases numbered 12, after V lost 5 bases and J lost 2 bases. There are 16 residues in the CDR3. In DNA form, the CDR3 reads TGTGCCAGCAGCCGCCCGGCGGGGGAGTTAACCTACGAGCAGTACTTC. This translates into CASSRPAGELTYEQYF.

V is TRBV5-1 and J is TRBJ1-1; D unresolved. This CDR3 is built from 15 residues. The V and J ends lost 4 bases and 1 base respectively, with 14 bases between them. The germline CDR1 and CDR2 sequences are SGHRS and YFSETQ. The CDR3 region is CASSQPAGENTEAFF. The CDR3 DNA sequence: TGCGCCAGCAGCCAACCGGCCGGGGAGAACACTGAAGCTTTCTTT.

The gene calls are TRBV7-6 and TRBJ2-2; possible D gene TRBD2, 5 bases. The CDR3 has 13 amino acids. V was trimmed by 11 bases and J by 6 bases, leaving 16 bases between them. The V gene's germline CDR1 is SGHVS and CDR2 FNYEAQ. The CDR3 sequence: CAWGRGNAGELFF. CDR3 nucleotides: TGTGCCTGGGGTCGGGGAAATGCCGGGGAGCTGTTTTTT.

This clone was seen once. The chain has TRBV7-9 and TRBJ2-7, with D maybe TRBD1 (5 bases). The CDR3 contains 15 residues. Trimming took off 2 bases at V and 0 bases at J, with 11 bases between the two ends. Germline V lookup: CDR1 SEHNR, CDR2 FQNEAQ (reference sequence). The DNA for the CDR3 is TGTGCCAGCAGCTTATTTACAGGAATCTCCTACGAGCAGTACTTC. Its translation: CASSLFTGISYEQYF. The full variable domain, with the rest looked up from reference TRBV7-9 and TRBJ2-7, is DTGVSQNPRHKITKRGQNVTFRCDPISEHNRLYWYRQTLGQGPEFLTYFQNEAQLEKSRLLSDRFSAERPKGSFSTLEIQRTEQGDSAMYLCASSLFTGISYEQYFGPGTRLTVT.

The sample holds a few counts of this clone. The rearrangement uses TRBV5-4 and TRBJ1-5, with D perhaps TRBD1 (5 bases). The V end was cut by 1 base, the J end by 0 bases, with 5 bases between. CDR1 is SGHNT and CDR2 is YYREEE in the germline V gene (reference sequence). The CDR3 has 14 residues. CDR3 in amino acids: CASSLTGSNQPQHF. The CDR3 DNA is TGTGCCAGCAGCTTGACAGGTAGCAATCAGCCCCAGCATTTT.

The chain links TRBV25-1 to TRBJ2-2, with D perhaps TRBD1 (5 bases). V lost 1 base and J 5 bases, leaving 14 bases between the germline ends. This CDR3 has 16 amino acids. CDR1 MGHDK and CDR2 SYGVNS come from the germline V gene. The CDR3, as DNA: TGTGCCAGCAGTGAATTAGGGGCAATACCTACCGGGGAGCTGTTTTTT. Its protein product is CASSELGAIPTGELFF.

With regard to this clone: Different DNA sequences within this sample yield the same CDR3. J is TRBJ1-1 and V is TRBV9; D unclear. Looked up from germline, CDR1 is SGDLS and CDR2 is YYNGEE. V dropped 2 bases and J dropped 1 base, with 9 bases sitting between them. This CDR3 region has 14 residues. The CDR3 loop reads CASSVTGANTEAFF. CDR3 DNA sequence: TGTGCCAGCAGCGTGACCGGAGCGAACACTGAAGCTTTCTTT.

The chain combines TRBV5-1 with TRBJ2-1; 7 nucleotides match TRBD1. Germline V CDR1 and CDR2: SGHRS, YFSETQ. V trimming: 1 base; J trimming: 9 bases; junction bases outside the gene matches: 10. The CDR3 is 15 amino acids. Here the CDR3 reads CASSLKGQGDGEQFF. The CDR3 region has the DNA TGCGCCAGCAGCTTGAAAGGGCAGGGGGACGGTGAGCAGTTCTTC.

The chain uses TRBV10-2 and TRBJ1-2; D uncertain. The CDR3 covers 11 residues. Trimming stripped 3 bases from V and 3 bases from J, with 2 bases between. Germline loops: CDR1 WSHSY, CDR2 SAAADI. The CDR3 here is CASSDDYGYTF. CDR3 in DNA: TGCGCCAGCAGTGACGACTATGGCTACACCTTC.

For the CDR3, the DNA is TGCGCCAGCAGCGGAAGCGGAGGGAGCTCCTACGAGCAGTACTTC. Its protein is CASSGSGGSSYEQYF. The chain joins TRBV5-1 to TRBJ2-7; D perhaps matches TRBD2 (6 bases). The V end lost 4 bases, the J end lost 0 bases, and 14 bases lay between the germline ends. CDR1 SGHRS and CDR2 YFSETQ come from the germline V gene. The CDR3 extends over 15 amino acids.

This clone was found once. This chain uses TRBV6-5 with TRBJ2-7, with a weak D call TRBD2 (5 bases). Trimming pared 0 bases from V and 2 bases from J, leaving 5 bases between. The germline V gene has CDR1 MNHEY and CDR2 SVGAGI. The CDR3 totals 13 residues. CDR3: CASSYSGAYEQYF. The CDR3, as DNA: TGTGCCAGCAGTTACTCGGGAGCCTACGAGCAGTACTTC.

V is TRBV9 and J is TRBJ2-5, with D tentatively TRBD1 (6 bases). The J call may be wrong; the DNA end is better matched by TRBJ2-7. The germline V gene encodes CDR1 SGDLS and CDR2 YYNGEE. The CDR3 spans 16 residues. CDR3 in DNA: TGTGCCAGCAGCGAGGATGGGGGCGCGGATAGCTACGAGCAGTACTTC. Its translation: CASSEDGGADSYEQYF.

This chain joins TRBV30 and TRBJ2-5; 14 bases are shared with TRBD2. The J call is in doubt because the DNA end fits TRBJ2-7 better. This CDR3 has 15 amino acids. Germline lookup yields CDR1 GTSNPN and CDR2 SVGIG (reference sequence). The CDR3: CAWSVWTSGRTEQYF. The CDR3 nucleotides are TGTGCCTGGAGTGTATGGACTAGCGGGAGGACCGAGCAGTACTTC.

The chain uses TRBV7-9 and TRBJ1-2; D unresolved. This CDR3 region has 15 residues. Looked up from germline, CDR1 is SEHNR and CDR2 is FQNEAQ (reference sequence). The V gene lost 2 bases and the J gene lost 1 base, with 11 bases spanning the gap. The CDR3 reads CASSLTEGVNYGYTF. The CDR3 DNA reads TGTGCCAGCAGCTTAACGGAGGGAGTTAACTATGGCTACACCTTC. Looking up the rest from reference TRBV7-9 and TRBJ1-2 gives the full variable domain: DTGVSQNPRHKITKRGQNVTFRCDPISEHNRLYWYRQTLGQGPEFLTYFQNEAQLEKSRLLSDRFSAERPKGSFSTLEIQRTEQGDSAMYLCASSLTEGVNYGYTFGSGTRLTVV.